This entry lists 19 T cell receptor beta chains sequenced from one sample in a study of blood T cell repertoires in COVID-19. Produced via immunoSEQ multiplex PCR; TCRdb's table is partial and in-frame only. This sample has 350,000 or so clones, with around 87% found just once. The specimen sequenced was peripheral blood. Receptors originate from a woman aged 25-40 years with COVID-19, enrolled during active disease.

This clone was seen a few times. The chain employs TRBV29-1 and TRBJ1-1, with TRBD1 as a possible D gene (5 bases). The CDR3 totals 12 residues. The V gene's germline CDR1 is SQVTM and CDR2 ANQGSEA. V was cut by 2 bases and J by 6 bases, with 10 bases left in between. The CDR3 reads CSVEKTVAEAFF. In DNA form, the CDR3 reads TGCAGCGTTGAAAAGACAGTGGCTGAAGCTTTCTTT.

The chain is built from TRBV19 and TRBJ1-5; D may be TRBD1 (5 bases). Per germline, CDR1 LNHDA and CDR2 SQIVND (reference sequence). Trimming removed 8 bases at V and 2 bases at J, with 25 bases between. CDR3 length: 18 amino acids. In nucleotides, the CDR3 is TGTGCCAGTCGGATGTTTGGGCAGGGTCTGTTGGGCAATCAGCCCCAGCATTTT. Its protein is CASRMFGQGLLGNQPQHF.

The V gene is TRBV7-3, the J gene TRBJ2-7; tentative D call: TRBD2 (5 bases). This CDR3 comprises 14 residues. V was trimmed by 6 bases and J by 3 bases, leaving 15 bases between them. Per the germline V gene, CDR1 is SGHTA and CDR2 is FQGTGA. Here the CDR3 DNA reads TGTGCCAGCAGTATCCCCCCCGGGAACTACGAGCAGTACTTC. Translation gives CASSIPPGNYEQYF. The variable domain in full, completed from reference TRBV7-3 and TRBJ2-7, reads GAGVSQTPSNKVTEKGKYVELRCDPISGHTALYWYRQSLGQGPEFLIYFQGTGAADDSGLPNDRFFAVRPEGSVSTLKIQRTERGDSAVYLCASSIPPGNYEQYFGPGTRLTVT.

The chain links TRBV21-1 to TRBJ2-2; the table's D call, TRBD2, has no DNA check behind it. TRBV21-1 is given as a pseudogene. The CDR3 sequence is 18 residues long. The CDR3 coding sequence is TGTGCCAGCAGCGACAAAAGCCTAGCGACGAGGGACACCGGGGAGCTGTTTTTT. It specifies CASSDKSLATRDTGELFF.

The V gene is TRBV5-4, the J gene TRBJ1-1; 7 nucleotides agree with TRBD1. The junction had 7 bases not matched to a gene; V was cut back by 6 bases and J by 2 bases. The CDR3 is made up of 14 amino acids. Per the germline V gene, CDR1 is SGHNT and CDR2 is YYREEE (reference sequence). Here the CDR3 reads CASTTRQGNTEAFF. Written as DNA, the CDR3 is TGTGCCAGCACCACTAGACAGGGAAACACTGAAGCTTTCTTT.

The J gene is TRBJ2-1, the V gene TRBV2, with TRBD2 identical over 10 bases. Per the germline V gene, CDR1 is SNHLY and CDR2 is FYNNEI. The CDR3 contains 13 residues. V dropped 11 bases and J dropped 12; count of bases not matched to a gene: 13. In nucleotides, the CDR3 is TGTGCCGGTGGGCTAGCGGGAGTTAGGGTGCAGTTCTTC. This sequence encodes CAGGLAGVRVQFF.

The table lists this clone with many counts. The CDR3 coding sequence is TGTGCCAGCAGCTATACCCGGGACAGCTACGAGCAGTACTTC. It codes for CASSYTRDSYEQYF. The chain recombines TRBV5-4 with TRBJ2-7; 7 nucleotides match TRBD1. J lost 3 bases, V lost 3 bases, and 6 bases had no gene match. In germline, CDR1 is SGHNT, CDR2 YYREEE (reference sequence). CDR3 size: 14 residues.

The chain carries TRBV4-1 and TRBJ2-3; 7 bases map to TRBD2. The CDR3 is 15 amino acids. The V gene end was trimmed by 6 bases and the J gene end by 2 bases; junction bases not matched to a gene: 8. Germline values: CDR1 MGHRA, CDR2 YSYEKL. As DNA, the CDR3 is TGCGCCAGCAGTCGAGCGGGGTTGGTCACAGATACGCAGTATTTT. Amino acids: CASSRAGLVTDTQYF.

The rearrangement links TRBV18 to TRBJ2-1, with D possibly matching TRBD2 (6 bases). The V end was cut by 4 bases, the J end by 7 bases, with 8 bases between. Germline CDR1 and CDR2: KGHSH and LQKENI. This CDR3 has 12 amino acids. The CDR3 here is CASSLGGNEQFF. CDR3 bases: TGTGCCAGCTCACTGGGGGGAAATGAGCAGTTCTTC.

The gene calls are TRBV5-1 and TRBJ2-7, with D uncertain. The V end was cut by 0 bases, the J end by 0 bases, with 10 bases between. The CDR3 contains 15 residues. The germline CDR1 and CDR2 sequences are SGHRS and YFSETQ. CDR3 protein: CASSLARTGSYEQYF. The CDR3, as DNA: TGCGCCAGCAGCTTGGCTCGCACTGGCTCCTACGAGCAGTACTTC.

The CDR3 coding sequence is TGTGCCAGTTCTACTTACAGAGCGGGCCAAGAGACCCAGTACTTC. The encoded protein is CASSTYRAGQETQYF. The chain is built from TRBV6-5 and TRBJ2-5, with D perhaps matching TRBD2 (6 bases). Looked up from germline, CDR1 is MNHEY and CDR2 is SVGAGI. The germline V and J ends were trimmed by 9 bases and 1 base, with 18 bases remaining between them. The CDR3 contains 15 residues.

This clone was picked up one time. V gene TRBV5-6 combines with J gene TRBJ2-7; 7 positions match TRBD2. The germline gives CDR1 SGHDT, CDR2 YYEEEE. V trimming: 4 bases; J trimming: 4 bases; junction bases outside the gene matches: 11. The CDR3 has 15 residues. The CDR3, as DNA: TGTGCCAGCAGCGAAACGGGGGGTGCAGTATACGAGCAGTACTTC. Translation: CASSETGGAVYEQYF.

The CDR3 is CASRSRGQVSYEQYF. CDR3 nucleotide sequence: TGTGCCAGCCGAAGTCGGGGACAGGTCTCCTACGAGCAGTACTTC. The genes are TRBV6-6 and TRBJ2-7, with 8 nucleotides matching TRBD1. V trimming: 8 bases; J trimming: 0 bases; junction bases outside the gene matches: 9. The germline V gene has CDR1 MNHNY and CDR2 SVGAGI (reference sequence). This CDR3 has 15 amino acids.

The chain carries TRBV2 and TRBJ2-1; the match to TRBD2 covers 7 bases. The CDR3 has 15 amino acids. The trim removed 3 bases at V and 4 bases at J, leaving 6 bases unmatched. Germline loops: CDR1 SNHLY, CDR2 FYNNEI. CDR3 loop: CASSETSPLYNEQFF. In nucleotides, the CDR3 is TGTGCCAGCAGTGAGACTAGCCCCTTGTACAATGAGCAGTTCTTC.

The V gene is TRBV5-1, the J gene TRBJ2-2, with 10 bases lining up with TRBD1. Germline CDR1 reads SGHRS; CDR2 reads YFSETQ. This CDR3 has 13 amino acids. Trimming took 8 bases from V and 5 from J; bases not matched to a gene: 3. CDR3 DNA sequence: TGCGCCAGTCGGACAGGGGGTACCGGGGAGCTGTTTTTT. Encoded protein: CASRTGGTGELFF.

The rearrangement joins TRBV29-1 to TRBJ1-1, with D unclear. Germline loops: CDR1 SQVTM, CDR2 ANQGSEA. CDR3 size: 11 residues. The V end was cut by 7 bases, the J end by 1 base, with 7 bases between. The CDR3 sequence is CSADGNTEAFF. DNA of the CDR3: TGCAGCGCGGACGGGAACACTGAAGCTTTCTTT.

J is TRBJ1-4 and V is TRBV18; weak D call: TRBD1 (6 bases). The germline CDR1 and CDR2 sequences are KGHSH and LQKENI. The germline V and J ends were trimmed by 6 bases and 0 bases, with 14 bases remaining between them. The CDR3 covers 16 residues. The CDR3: CASSTTGSPTNEKLFF. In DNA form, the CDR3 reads TGTGCCAGCTCGACAACAGGGTCCCCAACTAATGAAAAACTGTTTTTT.

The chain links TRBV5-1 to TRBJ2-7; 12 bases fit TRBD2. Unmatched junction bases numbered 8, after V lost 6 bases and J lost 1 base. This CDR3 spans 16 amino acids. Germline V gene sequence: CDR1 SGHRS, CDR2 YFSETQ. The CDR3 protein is CASTAPGLAGSYEQYF. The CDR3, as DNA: TGCGCCAGCACCGCTCCGGGACTAGCGGGTTCCTACGAGCAGTACTTC.

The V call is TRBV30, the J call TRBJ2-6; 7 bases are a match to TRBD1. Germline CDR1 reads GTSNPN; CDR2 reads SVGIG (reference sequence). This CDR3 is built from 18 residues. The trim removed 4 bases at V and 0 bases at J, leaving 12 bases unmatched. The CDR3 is CAWNPFDRVSSGANVLTF. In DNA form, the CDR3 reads TGTGCCTGGAACCCCTTCGACAGGGTGAGCTCTGGGGCCAACGTCCTGACTTTC.